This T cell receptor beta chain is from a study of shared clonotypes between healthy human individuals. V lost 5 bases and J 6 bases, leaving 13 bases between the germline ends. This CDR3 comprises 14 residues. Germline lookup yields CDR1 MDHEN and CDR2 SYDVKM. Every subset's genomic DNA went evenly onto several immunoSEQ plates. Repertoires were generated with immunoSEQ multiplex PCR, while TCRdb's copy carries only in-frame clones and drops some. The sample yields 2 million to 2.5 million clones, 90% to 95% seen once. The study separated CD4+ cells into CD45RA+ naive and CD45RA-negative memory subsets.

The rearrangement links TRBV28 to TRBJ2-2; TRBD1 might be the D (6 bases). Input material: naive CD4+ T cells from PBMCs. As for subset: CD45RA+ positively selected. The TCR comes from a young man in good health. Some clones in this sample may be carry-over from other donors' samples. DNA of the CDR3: TGTGCCAGCAGTCGGGACACAGCCTCCGGGGAGCTGTTTTTT. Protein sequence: CASSRDTASGELFF.